These T cell receptor beta chains were read from a single sample in a study of T cell responses to AZD1222 COVID-19 vaccine. Assay: immunoSEQ multiplex PCR; the TCRdb copy retains only in-frame clones and omits some. The data show fewer than 120,000 clones, 92% seen once. The sequenced sample was peripheral blood, obtained on day 0 of AZD1222 vaccination. These receptors came from an adult in good health. The CDR3 runs from the conserved cysteine through the conserved F or W. Each record gives: J gene, V gene, clone size, CDR3 protein. A row's size may be missing; if present it is once, few, many or a size class.

j_gene: TRBJ2-1
v_gene: TRBV5-1
abundance: few
CDR3aa: CASSLPEAGNEQFF

j_gene: TRBJ1-1
v_gene: TRBV4-1
abundance: -
CDR3aa: CASSQDPRGGTEAFF

j_gene: TRBJ2-7
v_gene: TRBV7-9
abundance: -
CDR3aa: CASSLAGTWEQYF

j_gene: TRBJ2-1
v_gene: TRBV24-1
abundance: -
CDR3aa: CATSDGSGGKYEQFF

j_gene: TRBJ1-2
v_gene: TRBV11-2
abundance: -
CDR3aa: CASSLAPDGYGYTF

j_gene: TRBJ1-6
v_gene: TRBV9
abundance: -
CDR3aa: CASSKGAGDYNSPLHF

j_gene: TRBJ1-6
v_gene: TRBV6-2/TRBV6-3
abundance: -
CDR3aa: CASSRGMNSPLHF

j_gene: TRBJ1-1
v_gene: TRBV6-6
abundance: -
CDR3aa: CAMSRGLGTEAFF

j_gene: TRBJ2-4
v_gene: TRBV7-2
abundance: once
CDR3aa: CASSQELAKNIQYF

j_gene: TRBJ2-3
v_gene: TRBV4-1
abundance: once
CDR3aa: CASTGGTSSTDTQYF

j_gene: TRBJ1-1
v_gene: TRBV5-1
abundance: -
CDR3aa: CASSENGHTNTEAFF

j_gene: TRBJ2-7
v_gene: TRBV19
abundance: -
CDR3aa: CASSMTHGTGRAEQYF

j_gene: TRBJ2-2
v_gene: TRBV18
abundance: -
CDR3aa: CASSPGRGNTGELFF

j_gene: TRBJ1-5
v_gene: TRBV6-1
abundance: -
CDR3aa: CASSEERYSNQPQHF

j_gene: TRBJ2-3
v_gene: TRBV10-1
abundance: -
CDR3aa: CASSESWDTQYF

j_gene: TRBJ2-1
v_gene: TRBV5-4
abundance: -
CDR3aa: CASSFGAPGLARDEQFF

j_gene: TRBJ2-7
v_gene: TRBV9
abundance: -
CDR3aa: CASSVTGTSGGEQYF

j_gene: TRBJ1-2
v_gene: TRBV11-2
abundance: -
CDR3aa: CASSMGLGDGYTF

j_gene: TRBJ1-5
v_gene: TRBV5-6
abundance: -
CDR3aa: CASIRPDRDSNQPQHF

j_gene: TRBJ1-1
v_gene: TRBV11-2
abundance: -
CDR3aa: CASSLVGYGSTEAFF